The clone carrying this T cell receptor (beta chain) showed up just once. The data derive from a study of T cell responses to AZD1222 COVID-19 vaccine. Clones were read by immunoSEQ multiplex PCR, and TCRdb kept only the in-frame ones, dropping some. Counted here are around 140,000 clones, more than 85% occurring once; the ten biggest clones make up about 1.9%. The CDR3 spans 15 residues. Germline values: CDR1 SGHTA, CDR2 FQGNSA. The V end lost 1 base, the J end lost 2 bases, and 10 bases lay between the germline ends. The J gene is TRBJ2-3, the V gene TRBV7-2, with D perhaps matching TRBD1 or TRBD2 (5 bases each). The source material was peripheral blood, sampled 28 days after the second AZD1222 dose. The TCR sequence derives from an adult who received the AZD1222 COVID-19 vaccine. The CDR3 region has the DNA TGTGCCAGCAGCTTAGTTGGGGGAATCACAGATACGCAGTATTTT. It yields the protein CASSLVGGITDTQYF.